This record covers a single TCR beta chain. The antigen remains undetermined. This sample was taken from a study of T cells expressing NK-cell markers. Whole-study results and caveats: Each of 5 to 7 donors carried dominant NKG2C+ clonotypes accounting for about 1.0-7.5% of CD8+ T cells. These clonotypes, the leaders elsewhere, also led the CD3+CD56-NKG2C+ fraction in four donors.

The TCR beta cDNA came from 5'RACE template switching with UMIs. TCRdb re-analyzed the 5' RACE reads; it lists each CDR3 protein once, without DNA. The listing contains about 540,000 distinct CDR3 sequences. The CDR3 sequence is 17 residues long. The receptor's source is a man younger than 35 in good health. Sequences were obtained from blood T cells: a sorted CD56 or NKG2C T cell subset, CD4+ or CD8+ T cells, or bulk PBMC T cells (not recorded which). This rearrangement joins TRBV12-2 to TRBJ2-1. TRBV12-2 is a listed pseudogene. The CDR3 protein is CASRLARNRHPYNEQFF.